Following are 26 T cell receptor beta chains from one sample sequenced in a study of CD8 T cells in ankylosing spondylitis. Whole-study findings and limits: Ankylosing spondylitis blood appeared to be characterized by a TCR beta motif of under ten highly homologous variants.

TCRdb re-derived calls from the 5' RACE reads in MiXCR, one entry per CDR3 protein. The data contain roughly 700,000 distinct CDR3 sequences, about 20% of them singletons. No antigens are known for them. Specimen: blood, either unsorted or a sorted T cell fraction (not recorded which). These TCRs come from a male donor with ankylosing spondylitis.

This sequence joins TRBV13 and TRBJ2-3; possibly TRBD2 for D (5 bases). This CDR3 spans 14 amino acids. Trimming removed 0 bases at V and 6 bases at J, with 10 bases between. In germline, CDR1 is PRHDT, CDR2 FYEKMQ (reference sequence). In DNA form, the CDR3 reads TGTGCCAGCAGCTTAGGCCGGGATTTGGATACGCAGTATTTT. Its translation is CASSLGRDLDTQYF.

V is TRBV25-1 and J is TRBJ1-6; D is uncertain. The CDR3 totals 14 residues. Germline CDR1 MGHDK, CDR2 SYGVNS. The V end lost 5 bases, the J end lost 9 bases, and 14 bases lay between the germline ends. The CDR3 region is CASSLDRYGSPLHF. The DNA for the CDR3 is TGTGCCAGCAGTTTAGACCGTTACGGTTCACCCCTCCACTTT. Looking up the rest from reference TRBV25-1 and TRBJ1-6 gives the full variable domain: EADIYQTPRYLVIGTGKKITLECSQTMGHDKMYWYQQDPGMELHLIHYSYGVNSTEKGDLSSESTVSRIRTEHFPLTLESARPSHTSQYLCASSLDRYGSPLHFGNGTRLTVT.

Only a few counts were recorded for this clonotype. The gene calls are TRBV25-1 and TRBJ2-6; D is perhaps TRBD1 (5 bases). Trimming cost V 6 bases and J 2 bases, with 5 bases left between them. The germline CDR1 and CDR2 sequences are MGHDK and SYGVNS. This CDR3 spans 13 amino acids. This CDR3 is CASRQAGANVLTF. As DNA, the CDR3 is TGTGCCAGCAGACAGGCTGGGGCCAACGTCCTGACTTTC.

This clonotype occurred a few times. The V and J genes are TRBV2 and TRBJ1-1; tentatively, D is TRBD1 (6 bases). V shed 6 bases and J shed 8 bases, with 13 bases lying between them. Germline-derived CDR1 and CDR2 are SNHLY and FYNNEI. The CDR3 contains 12 residues. The CDR3 region has the DNA TGTGCCAGCAGCCCGGGACACCCGGAAGCTTTCTTT. It yields the protein CASSPGHPEAFF. The full variable domain, its missing parts supplied by reference TRBV2 and TRBJ1-1, is EPEVTQTPSHQVTQMGQEVILRCVPISNHLYFYWYRQILGQKVEFLVSFYNNEISEKSEIFDDQFSVERPDGSNFTLKIRSTKLEDSAMYFCASSPGHPEAFFGQGTRLTVV.

The genes are TRBV29-1 and TRBJ2-5, with D perhaps matching TRBD1 or TRBD2 (5 bases each). This CDR3 contains 14 residues. V lost 5 bases and J 2 bases, leaving 15 bases between the germline ends. Germline V gene data show CDR1 as SQVTM and CDR2 as ANQGSEA. This CDR3 is CSVYGKGLQETQYF. The CDR3 DNA follows: TGCAGCGTTTACGGGAAGGGGTTGCAAGAGACCCAGTACTTC.

This clonotype was seen a handful of times. The V gene is TRBV7-2, the J gene TRBJ2-1; D is perhaps TRBD1 (6 bases). CDR1 and CDR2 (germline): SGHTA, FQGNSA. V was shortened by 5 bases and J by 5 bases, with 13 bases between the two germline ends. This CDR3 region has 14 residues. For the CDR3, the DNA is TGTGCCAGCAGCACCCGGACAGTTGACAATGAGCAGTTCTTC. Protein: CASSTRTVDNEQFF.

This chain connects TRBV4-1 to TRBJ2-5, with D perhaps TRBD2 (7 bases). The V end was cut by 4 bases, the J end by 5 bases, with 20 bases between. This CDR3 contains 16 residues. Germline V gene data show CDR1 as MGHRA and CDR2 as YSYEKL. CDR3 amino acids: CASSPPTGGRQETQYF. CDR3 DNA sequence: TGCGCCAGCAGCCCTCCCACCGGGGGGCGCCAGGAGACCCAGTACTTC.

The chain has TRBV6-6 and TRBJ1-3; 7 bases fit TRBD1. Per the germline V gene, CDR1 is MNHNY and CDR2 is SVGAGI (reference sequence). V was pared by 7 bases and J by 14 bases, with 11 bases of the junction left unmatched. The CDR3 is 12 amino acids. The CDR3 DNA is TGTGCCAGCACGTCAGGGGGGAGGTTGGTATATTTT. Translating it yields CASTSGGRLVYF.

V gene TRBV7-9 combines with J gene TRBJ2-3; TRBD2 might be the D (5 bases). Germline V gene lookup returns CDR1 SEHNR and CDR2 FQNEAQ (reference sequence). The V and J ends lost 5 bases and 1 base respectively, with 16 bases between them. This CDR3 has 16 amino acids. The CDR3 DNA sequence: TGTGCCAGCAGCCCTTATGGCGGGTTGGGCACAGATACGCAGTATTTT. Translated: CASSPYGGLGTDTQYF.

This clonotype was counted only a few times. The CDR3 here is CASSLLTGSNTGELFF. The CDR3 DNA is TGTGCCAGCAGCTTGTTAACAGGGAGCAACACCGGGGAGCTGTTTTTT. The V call is TRBV5-4, the J call TRBJ2-2, with D maybe TRBD1 (6 bases). The ends were cut back, 1 base at V and 2 bases at J, with 12 bases in the middle. The CDR3 contains 16 residues. Germline lookup yields CDR1 SGHNT and CDR2 YYREEE (reference sequence).

The chain uses TRBV20-1 and TRBJ2-1; D gene unclear. Germline V lookup: CDR1 DFQATT, CDR2 SNEGSKA (reference sequence). V was clipped by 8 bases and J by 7 bases, with 18 bases between them. The CDR3 sequence is 13 residues long. CDR3 sequence reads: CSPRQIELNEQFF. The DNA for the CDR3 is TGCAGTCCGAGGCAAATAGAGTTGAATGAGCAGTTCTTC.

This clonotype occurred a few times. The rearrangement joins TRBV5-8 to TRBJ1-4; 10 bases agree with TRBD1. Germline CDR1 SGHTS, CDR2 YDEGEE. V trimming: 2 bases; J trimming: 4 bases; junction bases outside the gene matches: 2. The CDR3 spans 15 residues. CDR3 in amino acids: CASSLGTGDNEKLFF. The CDR3 region has the DNA TGTGCCAGCAGCTTAGGGACAGGGGATAATGAAAAACTGTTTTTT.

CDR3 protein: CASSKRWGYPANEQFF. CDR3 nucleotides: TGTGCCAGCAGCAAGAGGTGGGGTTACCCCGCCAATGAGCAGTTCTTC. The genes are TRBV11-2 and TRBJ2-1; the D is unclear. V gave up 5 bases and J gave up 6 bases, with 20 bases separating them. In germline, CDR1 is SGHAT, CDR2 FQNNGV. This CDR3 region has 16 residues. The whole variable domain, remainder taken from reference TRBV11-2 and TRBJ2-1, is EAGVAQSPRYKIIEKRQSVAFWCNPISGHATLYWYQQILGQGPKLLIQFQNNGVVDDSQLPKDRFSAERLKGVDSTLKIQPAKLEDSAVYLCASSKRWGYPANEQFFGPGTRLTVL.

Many counts were recorded for this clonotype. The chain is built from TRBV15 and TRBJ2-1; 14 bases fit TRBD2. J lost 6 bases, V lost 1 base, and 2 bases had no gene match. The germline V gene encodes CDR1 LNHNV and CDR2 YYDKDF (reference sequence). This CDR3 region has 16 residues. CDR3 sequence: CATSRGLAGGSNEQFF. The CDR3 DNA reads TGTGCCACCAGCAGAGGACTAGCGGGAGGGAGCAATGAGCAGTTCTTC.

This CDR3 reads CASSQVLANEQYF. The CDR3 bases are TGCGCCAGCAGCCAAGTTCTAGCAAACGAGCAGTACTTC. This chain joins TRBV4-1 and TRBJ2-7; tentatively, D is TRBD2 (5 bases). Looked up from germline, CDR1 is MGHRA and CDR2 is YSYEKL. V was trimmed by 1 base and J by 5 bases, leaving 9 bases between them. The CDR3 is made up of 13 amino acids.

This clonotype came up a few times. The chain has TRBV4-2 and TRBJ2-7; no reliable D call. Germline V gene sequence: CDR1 LGHNA, CDR2 YNFKEQ. There are 15 residues in the CDR3. Trimming took 0 bases from V and 3 from J, leaving 12 bases between them. Here the CDR3 reads CASSQDWQLGYEQYF. The DNA of the CDR3 is TGTGCCAGCAGCCAAGATTGGCAGCTCGGCTACGAGCAGTACTTC.

This clonotype was counted ten times or more. The J gene is TRBJ2-1, the V gene TRBV9; D unresolved. CDR3 length: 13 residues. CDR1 and CDR2 from the germline V gene are SGDLS and YYNGEE. The V and J ends lost 0 bases and 6 bases respectively, with 7 bases between them. The CDR3 spells CASSVGAVNEQFF. The DNA of the CDR3 is TGTGCCAGCAGCGTAGGGGCCGTCAATGAGCAGTTCTTC.

The chain combines TRBV13 with TRBJ2-3; 13 bases fit TRBD2. CDR1 PRHDT and CDR2 FYEKMQ come from the germline V gene (reference sequence). The J segment lost 1 base and the V segment lost 5 bases, leaving 6 bases of the junction unmatched. The CDR3 covers 17 residues. The CDR3 region is CASSPPGLAGRTDTQYF. CDR3 DNA sequence: TGTGCCAGCAGCCCTCCGGGACTAGCGGGGCGCACAGATACGCAGTATTTT.

This chain joins TRBV12-3 or TRBV12-4 and TRBJ2-1; 11 bases are shared with TRBD2. CDR3 length: 15 residues. Unmatched junction bases numbered 10, after V lost 6 bases and J lost 9 bases. CDR3 sequence: CASRSGTSGIGEQFF. Here the CDR3 DNA reads TGTGCCAGCAGGTCCGGGACTAGCGGTATCGGTGAGCAGTTCTTC.

There are a few counts of this clonotype. One junction end disagrees with the germline gene, perhaps due to a read error. The V call is TRBV5-1, the J call TRBJ1-6; 9 nucleotides line up with TRBD1. CDR3 length: 14 residues. Per the germline V gene, CDR1 is SGHRS and CDR2 is YFSETQ. CDR3 amino acids: CASRLDRGNSPLHF. CDR3 bases: TGCGCCAGCAGATTGGACAGGGGTAATTCACCCCTCCACTTT.

The chain uses TRBV12-3 or TRBV12-4 and TRBJ2-1; D could derive from TRBD1 or TRBD2 (6 bases each). The V gene lost 7 bases and the J gene lost 2 bases, with 18 bases spanning the gap. The CDR3 runs to 16 residues. CDR3 nucleotides: TGTGCCAGCACTTCCCGCGGGACATCGACCTACAATGAGCAGTTCTTC. Translated: CASTSRGTSTYNEQFF.

This clonotype came up once. The J gene is TRBJ2-1, the V gene TRBV12-5; D not certain. Germline V CDR1 and CDR2: LGHNT, FRNRAP. Trimming removed 4 bases at V and 9 bases at J, with 10 bases between. The CDR3 spans 12 residues. The CDR3 reads CASGSPGLEQFF. CDR3 nucleotides: TGTGCTAGTGGTTCCCCGGGCCTTGAGCAGTTCTTC. The whole variable domain, filled in from reference TRBV12-5 and TRBJ2-1, reads DARVTQTPRHKVTEMGQEVTMRCQPILGHNTVFWYRQTMMQGLELLAYFRNRAPLDDSGMPKDRFSAEMPDATLATLKIQPSEPRDSAVYFCASGSPGLEQFFGPGTRLTVL.

In its sample, this clonotype was seen many times. The chain recombines TRBV12-3 or TRBV12-4 with TRBJ1-1; 9 bases match TRBD1. The CDR3 is made up of 14 amino acids. Unmatched junction bases numbered 9, after V lost 6 bases and J lost 7 bases. The CDR3 loop reads CASRETGGGGEAFF. DNA for the CDR3: TGTGCCAGCAGAGAGACAGGGGGTGGTGGTGAAGCTTTCTTT.

Comment on this clonotype: The junction departs from germline at one end; a sequencing error may be responsible. In DNA, the CDR3 is TGCTGTGCTAGAGCGTACGACACGGGGGACTCCTACGAGCAGTACTTC. Translating it yields CCARAYDTGDSYEQYF. The chain joins TRBV20-1 to TRBJ2-7; D might be TRBD2 (6 bases). Germline V gives CDR1 DFQATT, CDR2 SNEGSKA (reference sequence). The length of the CDR3 is 16 residues.

This clonotype was recorded a few times. This chain connects TRBV7-8 to TRBJ2-7; 7 bases match TRBD1. The CDR3 is 12 amino acids. Germline assignment: CDR1 SGHVS and CDR2 FQNEAQ. J gave up 6 bases and V 5 bases, and 4 bases lay outside the gene matches. The CDR3 sequence: CASSTHRGEQYF. The CDR3 nucleotides read TGTGCCAGCAGCACCCACAGGGGCGAGCAGTACTTC.

This sequence joins TRBV4-3 and TRBJ2-3, with 10 bases identical to TRBD2. The V gene's germline CDR1 is LGHNA and CDR2 YSLEER. This CDR3 region has 17 residues. The V and J ends lost 3 bases and 3 bases, in that order; junction bases with no gene match: 9. The CDR3 nucleotides are TGCGCCAGCAGCCAGTCTAGCGGGAGAGGGGGGACAGATACGCAGTATTTT. Residues: CASSQSSGRGGTDTQYF.